These 6 T cell receptor beta chains were sequenced from one sample in a study of CD8 T cells in ankylosing spondylitis. The study's findings and limits: Roughly eight highly homologous variants made up a TCR beta motif that seemed to typify ankylosing spondylitis blood.

MiXCR was run by TCRdb on the 5' RACE reads, yielding one entry per CDR3 protein. The sample carries about 390,000 distinct CDR3 sequences, 20% to 25% recorded once. The antigens of these receptors remain unknown. Sequencing was performed on blood, either unsorted or a sorted T cell fraction (not recorded which). The receptors were sampled from a male donor with ankylosing spondylitis.

This chain uses TRBV29-1 with TRBJ2-7, with 7 bases aligning to TRBD1. The germline V gene has CDR1 SQVTM and CDR2 ANQGSEA. The CDR3 is 12 residues long. J gave up 5 bases and V 4 bases, and 5 bases lay outside the gene matches. CDR3 loop: CSVGRDSHEQYF. CDR3 nucleotides: TGCAGCGTTGGTAGGGACAGCCACGAGCAGTACTTC.

This clonotype has a count of ten or more. The V and J genes are TRBV9 and TRBJ2-1; D is unclear. V was trimmed by 0 bases and J by 9 bases, leaving 4 bases between them. The CDR3 consists of 11 residues. Germline V lookup: CDR1 SGDLS, CDR2 YYNGEE. CDR3 residues: CASSVGSEQFF. The CDR3 bases are TGTGCCAGCAGCGTAGGTAGTGAGCAGTTCTTC.

This chain links TRBV9 with TRBJ2-7, with D perhaps TRBD1 (5 bases). Trimming left V 0 bases short and J 2 bases short, with 12 bases between. Per the germline V gene, CDR1 is SGDLS and CDR2 is YYNGEE. The CDR3 is 15 amino acids. The CDR3 DNA sequence: TGTGCCAGCAGCGTAGGAAGACAGTCGACCTACGAGCAGTACTTC. This gives the protein CASSVGRQSTYEQYF. The whole variable domain, remainder taken from reference TRBV9 and TRBJ2-7, is DSGVTQTPKHLITATGQRVTLRCSPRSGDLSVYWYQQSLDQGLQFLIQYYNGEERAKGNILERFSAQQFPDLHSELNLSSLELGDSALYFCASSVGRQSTYEQYFGPGTRLTVT.

This clonotype was counted between two and nine times. The rearrangement uses TRBV11-3 and TRBJ1-1; D perhaps matches TRBD1 (6 bases). The CDR3 is 17 amino acids. The germline CDR1 and CDR2 sequences are SGHNT and YENEEA. V was clipped by 1 base and J by 1 base, with 16 bases between them. The CDR3: CASSLGQGRGGNTEAFF. In nucleotides, the CDR3 is TGTGCCAGCAGCTTAGGTCAGGGGCGCGGAGGGAACACTGAAGCTTTCTTT.

This clonotype was detected only a few times. The genes are TRBV20-1 and TRBJ2-3; possibly TRBD1 for D (6 bases). Germline loops: CDR1 DFQATT, CDR2 SNEGSKA (reference sequence). This CDR3 has 13 amino acids. V was cut by 2 bases and J by 2 bases, with 8 bases left in between. The CDR3 DNA sequence: TGCAGTGCTAGAAGGGGGAACACAGATACGCAGTATTTT. This encodes CSARRGNTDTQYF.

In this sample, this clonotype turned up a few times. The V call is TRBV5-1, the J call TRBJ2-2; D is possibly TRBD2 (5 bases). The CDR3 sequence is 14 residues long. The germline gives CDR1 SGHRS, CDR2 YFSETQ. V shed 5 bases and J shed 3 bases, with 11 bases lying between them. CDR3 protein: CASREALDTGELFF. Here the CDR3 DNA reads TGCGCCAGCAGGGAGGCCCTAGACACCGGGGAGCTGTTTTTT.